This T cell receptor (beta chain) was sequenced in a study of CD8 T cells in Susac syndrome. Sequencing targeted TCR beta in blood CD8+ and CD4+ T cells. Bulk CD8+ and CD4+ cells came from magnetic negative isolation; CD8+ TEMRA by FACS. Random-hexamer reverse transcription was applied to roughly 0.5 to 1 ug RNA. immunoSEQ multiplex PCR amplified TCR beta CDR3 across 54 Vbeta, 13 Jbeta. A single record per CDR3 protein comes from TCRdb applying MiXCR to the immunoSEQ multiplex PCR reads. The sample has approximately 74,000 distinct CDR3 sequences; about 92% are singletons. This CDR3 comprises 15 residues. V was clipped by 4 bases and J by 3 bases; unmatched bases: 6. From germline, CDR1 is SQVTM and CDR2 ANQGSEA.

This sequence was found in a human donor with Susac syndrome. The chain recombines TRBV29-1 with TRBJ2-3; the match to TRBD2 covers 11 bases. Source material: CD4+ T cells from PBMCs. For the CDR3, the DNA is TGCAGCGTTGGGTCTAGCGGGGGGCTTACAGATACGCAGTATTTT. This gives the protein CSVGSSGGLTDTQYF.